The T cell receptor beta chain described here comes from a study of a mutant IDH1 vaccine in newly diagnosed glioma. In the study overall: Among treated patients, 62.5% were male and approximately 40% female, and mean age was about 40 years. Every participant had undergone radiotherapy, temozolomide, or both before, and most underwent both.

Time point denoted: baseline, week 1 (first vaccination visit). Documented treatment: pre-vaccination baseline after standard-of-care therapy. Donors harbored newly found WHO grade 3 or 4 IDH1-mutant, ATRX-lost astrocytomas. V was clipped by 4 bases and J by 3 bases, with 18 bases between them. Germline assignment: CDR1 SEHNR and CDR2 FQNEAQ (reference sequence). The CDR3 totals 16 residues. Sequencing was performed with immunoSEQ multiplex PCR; in TCRdb, only in-frame clones are kept and a portion is missing. The top ten hold 8.2% of the sample, which has under 90,000 clones, more than 65% seen once. Points on this clone: Its target is unknown.

Study-wide results and limits: Apparently, pseudoprogression bore no relation to changes among the top peripheral T cell clonotypes.

This chain links TRBV7-9 with TRBJ1-1; D unclear. The specimen comprised PBMCs, sampled from a glioma patient treated with radiotherapy, temozolomide or both. This sequence was found in a man aged 50 to 60 with glioma. CDR3 bases: TGTGCCAGCAGCTCCTTCGTCGGAAACCTATACACTGAAGCTTTCTTT. Its translation is CASSSFVGNLYTEAFF.